This TCR beta chain was retrieved from a study of blood T cells in healthy people across ages. Study-wide results and limits: Not knowing donor CMV status may have confounded expanded clonotype changes. Estimated diversity that came from one million T cells was considered an underestimate. What prevented conclusive comparison of naive and antigen-experienced cells was that PBMCs were unsorted.

There were at least 5 micrograms of total RNA extracted from every sample. To note about this clonotype: The antigen remains unidentified.

A J-beta primer mix and a sample-barcoded 5' primer were used in a second PCR of about 7 to 12 cycles. TCRdb used MiXCR to reprocess the 5' RACE reads, holding one entry per CDR3 protein. The sample consists of 450,000 to 700,000 distinct CDR3 sequences, 25% to 30% of them appearing once. This receptor was taken from a woman aged 70-85 years in good health. The sample comprised blood.

The DNA for the CDR3 is TGCAGCGTTGGGGCCCAGGGGATGGTTGGCTACACCTTC. Amino acid sequence: CSVGAQGMVGYTF. V is TRBV29-1 and J is TRBJ1-2; TRBD1 is a possible D gene (6 bases). V lost 4 bases, J lost 7 bases, and 16 bases lay in between. This CDR3 is built from 13 residues. Germline-derived CDR1 and CDR2 are SQVTM and ANQGSEA.